This TCR beta chain was sequenced during a study of cytomegalovirus exposure and HLA in healthy donors. Across the whole study: Caucasian-associated ancestry cluster membership applied to about 77% of 398 genotyped donors. General observations from the study: A likely sequencing artifact accounted for one observed cluster of highly shared sequence variants.

The CDR3 contains 15 residues. CDR1 and CDR2 from the germline V gene are KGHSH and LQKENI. V shed 6 bases, J shed 2 bases, and the junction held 6 bases outside the gene matches. The PCR made use of 60 Vbeta and 13 Jbeta primers. The protocol was immunoSEQ multiplex PCR, while the TCRdb copy is restricted to in-frame clones and leaves out a portion. The sample shows approximately 200,000 clones, approximately 84% of them seen only once. A word on this clone: Its matching antigen is unknown.

The rearrangement joins TRBV18 to TRBJ2-1, with 8 nucleotides matching TRBD1. The clonotype comes from a boy younger than 18 in good health and CMV-seronegative. What was sequenced was PBMCs. CDR3 loop: CASSPPDRAYNEQFF. DNA of the CDR3: TGTGCCAGCTCTCCCCCGGACAGGGCCTACAATGAGCAGTTCTTC.